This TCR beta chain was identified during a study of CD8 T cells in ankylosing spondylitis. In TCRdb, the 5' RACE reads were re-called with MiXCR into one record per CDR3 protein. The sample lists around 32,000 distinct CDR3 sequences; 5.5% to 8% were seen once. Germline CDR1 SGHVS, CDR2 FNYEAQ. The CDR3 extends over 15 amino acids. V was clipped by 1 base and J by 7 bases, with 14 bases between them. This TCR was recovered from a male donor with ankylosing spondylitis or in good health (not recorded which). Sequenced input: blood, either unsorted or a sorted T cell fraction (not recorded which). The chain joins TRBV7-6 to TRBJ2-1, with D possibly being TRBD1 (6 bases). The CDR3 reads CASSLVARGQNEQFF. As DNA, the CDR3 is TGTGCCAGCAGCTTAGTGGCGCGAGGACAGAATGAGCAGTTCTTC. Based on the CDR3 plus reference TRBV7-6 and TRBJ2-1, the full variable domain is GAGVSQSPRYKVTKRGQDVALRCDPISGHVSLYWYRQALGQGPEFLTYFNYEAQQDKSGLPNDRFSAERPEGSISTLTIQRTEQRDSAMYRCASSLVARGQNEQFFGPGTRLTVL.